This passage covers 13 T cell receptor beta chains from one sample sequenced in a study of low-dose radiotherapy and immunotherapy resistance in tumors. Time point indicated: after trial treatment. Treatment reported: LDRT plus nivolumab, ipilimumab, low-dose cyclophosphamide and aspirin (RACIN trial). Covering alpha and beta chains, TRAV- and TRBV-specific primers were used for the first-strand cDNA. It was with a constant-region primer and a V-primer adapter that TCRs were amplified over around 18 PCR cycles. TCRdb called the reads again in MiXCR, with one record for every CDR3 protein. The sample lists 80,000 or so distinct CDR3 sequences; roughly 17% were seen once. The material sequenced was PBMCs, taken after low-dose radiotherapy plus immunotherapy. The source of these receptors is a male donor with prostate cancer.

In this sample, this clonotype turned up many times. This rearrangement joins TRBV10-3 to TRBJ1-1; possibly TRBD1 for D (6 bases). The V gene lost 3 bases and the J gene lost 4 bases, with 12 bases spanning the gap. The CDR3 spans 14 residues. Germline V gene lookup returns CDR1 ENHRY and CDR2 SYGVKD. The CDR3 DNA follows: TGTGCCATCAGTGACAGGGGTATCAGCACTGAAGCTTTCTTT. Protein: CAISDRGISTEAFF.

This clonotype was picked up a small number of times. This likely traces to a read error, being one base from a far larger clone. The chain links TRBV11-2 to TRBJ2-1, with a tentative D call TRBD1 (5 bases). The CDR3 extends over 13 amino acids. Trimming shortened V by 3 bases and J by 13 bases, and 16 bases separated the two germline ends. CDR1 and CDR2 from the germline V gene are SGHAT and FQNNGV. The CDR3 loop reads CASSFTGMDIQFF. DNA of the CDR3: TGTGCCAGCAGCTTTACGGGTATGGACATTCAGTTCTTC.

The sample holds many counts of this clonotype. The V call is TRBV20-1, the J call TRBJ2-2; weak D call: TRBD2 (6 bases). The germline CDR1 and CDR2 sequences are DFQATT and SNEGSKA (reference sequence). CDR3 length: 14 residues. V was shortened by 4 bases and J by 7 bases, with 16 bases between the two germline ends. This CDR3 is CSATPGPGVGELFF. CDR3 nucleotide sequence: TGCAGTGCTACACCCGGCCCGGGGGTCGGGGAGCTGTTTTTT.

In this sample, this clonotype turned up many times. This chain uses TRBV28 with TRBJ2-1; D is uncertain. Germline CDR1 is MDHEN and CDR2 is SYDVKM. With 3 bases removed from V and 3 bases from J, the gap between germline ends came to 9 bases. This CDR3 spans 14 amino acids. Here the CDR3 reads CASSFNPGYNEQFF. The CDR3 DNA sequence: TGTGCCAGCAGTTTTAATCCGGGCTACAATGAGCAGTTCTTC. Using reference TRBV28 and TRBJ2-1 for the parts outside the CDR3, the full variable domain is DVKVTQSSRYLVKRTGEKVFLECVQDMDHENMFWYRQDPGLGLRLIYFSYDVKMKEKGDIPEGYSVSREKKERFSLILESASTNQTSMYLCASSFNPGYNEQFFGPGTRLTVL.

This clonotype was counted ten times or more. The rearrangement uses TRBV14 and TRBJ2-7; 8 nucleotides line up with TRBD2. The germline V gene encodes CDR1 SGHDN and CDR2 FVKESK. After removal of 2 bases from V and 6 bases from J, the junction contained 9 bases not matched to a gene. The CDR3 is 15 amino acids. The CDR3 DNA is TGTGCCAGCAGCCAATCCCCTTTCGCGGGGGGCGAGCAGTACTTC. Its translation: CASSQSPFAGGEQYF.

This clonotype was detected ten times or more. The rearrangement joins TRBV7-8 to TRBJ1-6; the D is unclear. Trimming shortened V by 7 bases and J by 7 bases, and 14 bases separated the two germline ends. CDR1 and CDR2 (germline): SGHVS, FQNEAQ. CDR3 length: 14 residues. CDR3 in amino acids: CASKLNKGNSPLHF. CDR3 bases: TGTGCCAGCAAACTAAATAAGGGCAATTCACCCCTCCACTTT.

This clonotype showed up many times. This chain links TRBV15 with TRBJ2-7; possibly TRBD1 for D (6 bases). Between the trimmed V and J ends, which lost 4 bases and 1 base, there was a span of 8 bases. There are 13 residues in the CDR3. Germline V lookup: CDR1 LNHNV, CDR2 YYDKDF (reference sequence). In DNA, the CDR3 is TGTGCCACCAGCATAGGGGGTTCCTACGAGCAGTACTTC. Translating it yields CATSIGGSYEQYF.

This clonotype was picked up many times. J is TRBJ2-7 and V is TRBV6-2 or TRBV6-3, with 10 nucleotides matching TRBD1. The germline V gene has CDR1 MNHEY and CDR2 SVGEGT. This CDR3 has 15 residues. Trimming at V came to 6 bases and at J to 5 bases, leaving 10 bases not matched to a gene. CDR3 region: CASSGSRDRGDEQYF. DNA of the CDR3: TGTGCCAGCAGCGGGAGCCGGGACAGGGGCGACGAGCAGTACTTC.

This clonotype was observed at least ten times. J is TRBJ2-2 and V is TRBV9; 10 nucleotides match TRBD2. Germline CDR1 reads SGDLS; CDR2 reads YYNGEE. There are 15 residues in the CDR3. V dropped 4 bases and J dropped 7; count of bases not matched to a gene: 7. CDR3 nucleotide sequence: TGTGCCAGCAGCCTCGGACTAGCGGTCGTCGGGGAGCTGTTTTTT. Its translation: CASSLGLAVVGELFF.

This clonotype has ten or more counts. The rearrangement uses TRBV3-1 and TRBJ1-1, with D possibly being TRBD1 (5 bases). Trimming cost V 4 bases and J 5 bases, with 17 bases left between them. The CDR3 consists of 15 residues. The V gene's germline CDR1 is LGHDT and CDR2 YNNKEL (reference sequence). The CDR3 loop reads CASSPARTGGTEAFF. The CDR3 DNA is TGTGCCAGCAGCCCAGCCCGGACTGGGGGGACTGAAGCTTTCTTT.

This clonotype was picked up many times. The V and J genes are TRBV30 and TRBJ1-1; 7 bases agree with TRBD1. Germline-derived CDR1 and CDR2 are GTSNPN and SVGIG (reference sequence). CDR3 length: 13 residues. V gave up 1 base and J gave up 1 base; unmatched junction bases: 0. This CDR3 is CAWSGQGNTEAFF. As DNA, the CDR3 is TGTGCCTGGAGTGGACAGGGGAACACTGAAGCTTTCTTT. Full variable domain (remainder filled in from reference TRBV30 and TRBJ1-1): SQTIHQWPATLVQPVGSPLSLECTVEGTSNPNLYWYRQAAGRGLQLLFYSVGIGQISSEVPQNLSASRPQDRQFILSSKKLLLSDSGFYLCAWSGQGNTEAFFGQGTRLTVV.

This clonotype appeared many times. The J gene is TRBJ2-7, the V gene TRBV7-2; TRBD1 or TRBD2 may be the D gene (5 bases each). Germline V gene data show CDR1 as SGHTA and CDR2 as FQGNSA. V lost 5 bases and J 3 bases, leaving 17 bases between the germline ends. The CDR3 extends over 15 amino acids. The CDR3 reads CASSVDPGRYYEQYF. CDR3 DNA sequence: TGTGCCAGCAGCGTAGATCCGGGACGGTACTACGAGCAGTACTTC.

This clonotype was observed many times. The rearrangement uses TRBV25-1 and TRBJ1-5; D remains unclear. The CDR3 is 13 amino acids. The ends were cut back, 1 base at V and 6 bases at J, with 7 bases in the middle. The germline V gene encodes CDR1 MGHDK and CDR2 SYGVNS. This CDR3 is CASSEWGSQPQHF. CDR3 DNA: TGTGCCAGCAGTGAATGGGGTAGTCAGCCCCAGCATTTT.